Below, 3 T cell receptor beta chains from the same sample are listed, as sequenced in a study of monozygotic twins with inflammatory bowel disease. TCRdb re-called the 5' RACE reads and catalogs CDR3 proteins one per entry, DNA excluded. In total, the table holds 350,000 to 500,000 distinct CDR3 sequences. The specimen was blood. All receptors derive from a human donor with ulcerative colitis or Crohn's disease, or a healthy co-twin of an affected twin (not recorded which).

This chain uses TRBV20-1 with TRBJ1-1; TCRdb calls TRBD1, which cannot be checked without DNA. Germline V gene data show CDR1 as DFQATT and CDR2 as SNEGSKA (reference sequence). The CDR3 covers 11 residues. The CDR3 sequence: CSANTGVKGFF.

The CDR3 reads CSAQDRLGETQYF. The chain has TRBV20-1 and TRBJ2-5. CDR1 is DFQATT and CDR2 is SNEGSKA in the germline V gene (reference sequence). The CDR3 length is 13 residues.

The chain uses TRBV9 and TRBJ2-1. Germline V gives CDR1 SGDLS, CDR2 YYNGEE. The CDR3 totals 15 residues. CDR3 loop: CASSVAGWNYNEQFF.